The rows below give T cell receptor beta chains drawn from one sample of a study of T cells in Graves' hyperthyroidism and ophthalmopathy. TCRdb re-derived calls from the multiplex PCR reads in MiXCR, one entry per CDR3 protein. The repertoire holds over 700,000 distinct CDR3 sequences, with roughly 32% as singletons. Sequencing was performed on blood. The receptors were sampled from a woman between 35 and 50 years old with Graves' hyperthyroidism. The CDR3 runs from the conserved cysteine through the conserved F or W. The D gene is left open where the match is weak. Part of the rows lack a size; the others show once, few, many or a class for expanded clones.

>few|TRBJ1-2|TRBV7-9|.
TGTGCCAGCAGCCCCGTGGGGGGGAATGGCTACACCTTC
CASSPVGGNGYTF
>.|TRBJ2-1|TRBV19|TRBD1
TGTGCCAGTAGTACAGGGACAGGGGCGTACCGGGAGCAGTTCTTC
CASSTGTGAYREQFF
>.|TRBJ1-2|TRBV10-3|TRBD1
TGTGCCACCCTTGGGACAGGGAACTATGGCTACACCTTC
CATLGTGNYGYTF
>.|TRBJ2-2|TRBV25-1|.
TGTGCCAGCAGTATCGCCGGGACACCGAACACCGGGGAGCTGTTTTTT
CASSIAGTPNTGELFF
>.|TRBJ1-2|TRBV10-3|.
TGTGCCATCAGGTGGACCGGGGTTATAGCTAACTATGGCTACACCTTC
CAIRWTGVIANYGYTF
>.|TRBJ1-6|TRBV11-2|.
TGTGCCAGCAGCTCGCGGGGCATCTTCCATAATTCACCCCTCCACTTT
CASSSRGIFHNSPLHF
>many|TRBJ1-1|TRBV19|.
TGTGCCACCGACCGTCGAGGGACGAACACTGAAGCTTTCTTT
CATDRRGTNTEAFF
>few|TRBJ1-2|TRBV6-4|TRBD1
TGTGCCAGCACCGACTACTTAAGGACAGGGCTTCGGGATGGCTACACCTTC
CASTDYLRTGLRDGYTF
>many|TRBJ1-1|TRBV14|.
TGTGCCAGCAGCCCTGAGGGGAGAACTGAAGCTTTCTTT
CASSPEGRTEAFF
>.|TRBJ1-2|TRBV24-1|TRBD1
TGTGCCAGCAGTGATTTAAAGGGGGCGCCGGATGGCTACACCTTC
CASSDLKGAPDGYTF
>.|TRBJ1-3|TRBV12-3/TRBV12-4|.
TGTGCCAGCAGTCACCTCACAGGGATCGGAAACACCATATATTTT
CASSHLTGIGNTIYF
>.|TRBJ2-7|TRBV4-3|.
TGCGCCAGCAGCCAAGATTTTGGGGGCTGGTACGAGCAGTACTTC
CASSQDFGGWYEQYF
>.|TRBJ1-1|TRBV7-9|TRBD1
TGTGCCAGCAGCCCCCGGGGGACAGGGGGATCGAACACTGAAGCTTTCTTT
CASSPRGTGGSNTEAFF
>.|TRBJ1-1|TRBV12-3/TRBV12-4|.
TGTGCCAGCAGTTACGGATGGAGGAGAAACACTGAAGCTTTCTTT
CASSYGWRRNTEAFF
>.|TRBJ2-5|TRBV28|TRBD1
TGTGCCAGCAGTCGACCAACAGGGGACCAAGAGACCCAGTACTTC
CASSRPTGDQETQYF
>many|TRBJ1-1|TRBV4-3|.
TGCGCCAGCAGCTTACGGGACTCGGGGACTGAAGCTTTCTTT
CASSLRDSGTEAFF
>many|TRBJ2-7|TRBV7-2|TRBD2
TGTGCCAGCAGCTTAGCGTTCGGGAGGAACGAGCAGTACTTC
CASSLAFGRNEQYF
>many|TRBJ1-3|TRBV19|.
TGTGCCAGTAGTATCCCTGTTTGGGGCGGTGGAAACACCATATATTTT
CASSIPVWGGGNTIYF
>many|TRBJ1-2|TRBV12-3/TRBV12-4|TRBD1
TGTGCCAGCAGTTCAAACAGGGGAATGGGCTACACCTTC
CASSSNRGMGYTF
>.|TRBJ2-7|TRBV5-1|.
TGCGCCAGCAGCTTGGGGGGGGTCACCGAGCAGTACTTC
CASSLGGVTEQYF
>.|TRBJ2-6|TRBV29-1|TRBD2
TGCAGCGTTGACGACGGGGGGTATGGTGGGGCCAACGTCCTGACTTTC
CSVDDGGYGGANVLTF
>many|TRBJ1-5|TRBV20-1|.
TGCAGTTTTGCCCGGGGGGATCAGCCCCAGCATTTT
CSFARGDQPQHF
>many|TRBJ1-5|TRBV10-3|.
TGTGCCACCAACTCCGGGACGGCTAGCAATCAGCCCCAGCATTTT
CATNSGTASNQPQHF
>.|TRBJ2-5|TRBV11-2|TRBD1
TGTGCCAGCAGCCCGGGACAGGGGGTAAAAGAGACCCAGTACTTC
CASSPGQGVKETQYF
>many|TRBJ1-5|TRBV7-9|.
TGTGCCAGCAGAGATGGGACGTCCGGTCAGCCCCAGCATTTT
CASRDGTSGQPQHF
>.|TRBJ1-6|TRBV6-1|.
TGTGCCAGCACCCCTGGTGTGGGGGTCGGAGTTTCACCCCTCCACTTT
CASTPGVGVGVSPLHF
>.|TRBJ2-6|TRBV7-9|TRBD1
TGTGCCAGCAGCCCGGGACAGGGGGCGGATGTCCTGACTTTC
CASSPGQGADVLTF
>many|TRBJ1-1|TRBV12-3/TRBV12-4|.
TGTGCCAGCAGTCCAATGGGGATGAACACTGAAGCTTTCTTT
CASSPMGMNTEAFF
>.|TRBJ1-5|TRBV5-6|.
TGTGCCAGCAGCTTGGGGCAGGCAAGTCAGCCCCAGCATTTT
CASSLGQASQPQHF
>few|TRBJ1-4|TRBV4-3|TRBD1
TGCGCCAGCAGCCAAGGGGGACAGGGTTTTGAAAAACTGTTTTTT
CASSQGGQGFEKLFF
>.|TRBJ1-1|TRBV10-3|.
TGTGCCACCAGGTTGGGCCTGAACACTGAAGCTTTCTTT
CATRLGLNTEAFF
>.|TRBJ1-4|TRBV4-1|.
TGCGCCAGCAGCCAAGAAGCGTATGGAGGAGGGAGTGAAAAACTGTTTTTT
CASSQEAYGGGSEKLFF
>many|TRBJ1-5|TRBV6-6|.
TGTGCCAGCAGTTGGACAGCGAGCAATCAGCCCCAGCATTTT
CASSWTASNQPQHF
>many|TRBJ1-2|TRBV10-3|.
TGTGCCATCAGTGAAGGCGGCCATGGCTACACCTTC
CAISEGGHGYTF
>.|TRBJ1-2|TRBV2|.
TGTGCCAGCAGTAGAGAGGCTCAGACGCTATATGGCTACACCTTC
CASSREAQTLYGYTF
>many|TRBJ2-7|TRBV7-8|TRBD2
TGTGCCAGCAGCCCTACTAGCGGGAGGTCCTACGAGCAGTACTTC
CASSPTSGRSYEQYF
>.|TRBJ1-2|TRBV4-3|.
TGCGCCAGCAGCCAAGGGGGTTGGGCGCCTAACTATGGCTACACCTTC
CASSQGGWAPNYGYTF
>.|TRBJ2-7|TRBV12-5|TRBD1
TGTGCTAGTGCCCTAACAGGGGGAACCTACGAGCAGTACTTC
CASALTGGTYEQYF
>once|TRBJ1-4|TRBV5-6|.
TGTGCCAGCAGCTTGGGGGGGCGCGTAGGTGAAAAACTGTTTTTT
CASSLGGRVGEKLFF
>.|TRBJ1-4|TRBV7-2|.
TGTGCCAGCAGTTACGCGGGGGGATTAGTAGAAAAACTGTTTTTT
CASSYAGGLVEKLFF
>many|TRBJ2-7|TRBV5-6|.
TGTGCCAGCAGCACGTACGACGAGCAGTACTTC
CASSTYDEQYF